In this sample, the clone carrying this TCR beta chain turned up many times. This CDR3 contains 16 residues. Germline V gene data show CDR1 as LGHDT and CDR2 as YNNKEL (reference sequence). Trimming removed 2 bases at V and 1 base at J, with 14 bases between. The sample belongs to a study of T cells in Graves' hyperthyroidism and ophthalmopathy. Across the whole study: Any treatment followed the collection of peripheral blood at initial diagnosis.

The investigators amplified TCR beta CDR3 regions from RNA transcripts. The TCR CDR3 was amplified in a first-round RT-PCR using the HTBI primer set. A single record per CDR3 protein comes from TCRdb applying MiXCR to the multiplex PCR reads. The sample has around 400,000 distinct CDR3 sequences, 20% to 25% seen once. Recently diagnosed hyperthyroidism of less than 2 months' duration affected patients aged 18 to 65. Patients showing uncontrolled infection, other autoimmune disease, pregnancy or lactation were ineligible. The authors obtained PBMCs from over 8 ml of fresh peripheral blood. Input material: blood. J is TRBJ1-1 and V is TRBV3-1; a weak D match, TRBD1 (5 bases). This TCR derives from a man between 50 and 59 years old with Graves' hyperthyroidism. In DNA, the CDR3 is TGTGCCAGCAGCCAAAAAGTAACAGGCAAGAACACTGAAGCTTTCTTT. Amino acids: CASSQKVTGKNTEAFF.